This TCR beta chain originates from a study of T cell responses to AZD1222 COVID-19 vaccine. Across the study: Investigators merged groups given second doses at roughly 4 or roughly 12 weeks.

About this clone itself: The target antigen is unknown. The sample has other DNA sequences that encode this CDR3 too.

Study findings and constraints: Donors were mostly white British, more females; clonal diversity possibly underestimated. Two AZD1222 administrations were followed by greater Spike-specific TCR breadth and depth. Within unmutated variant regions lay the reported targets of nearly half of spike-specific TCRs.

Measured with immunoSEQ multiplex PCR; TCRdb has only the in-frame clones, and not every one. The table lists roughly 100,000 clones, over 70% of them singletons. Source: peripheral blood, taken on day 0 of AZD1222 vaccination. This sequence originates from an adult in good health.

For the CDR3, the DNA is TGCGCCAGCTCGCAGGGTTACGAGCAGTACTTC. This gives the protein CASSQGYEQYF. The chain recombines TRBV10-1 with TRBJ2-7; TRBD1 is a possible D gene (5 bases). Per germline, CDR1 WNHNN and CDR2 SYGVQD (reference sequence). The V end lost 8 bases, the J end lost 4 bases, and 9 bases lay between the germline ends. This CDR3 region has 11 residues.